This T cell receptor beta chain appears in the sequencing data of a study of T cell clonotyping in hematopoietic cell transplantation. Germline CDR1 MNHNS, CDR2 SASEGT. The V end was cut by 6 bases, the J end by 4 bases, with 14 bases between. This CDR3 comprises 14 residues. Overall study findings and caveats: Graft donor and pretransplant recipient Inverse Simpson Index values predicted broader posttransplant TCR diversity.

The data were produced by immunoSEQ multiplex PCR, yet TCRdb's version contains in-frame clones alone and is incomplete. The profile covers 10,000 to 15,000 clones, with about nine tenths appearing a single time and 1.2% taken by the ten largest. Remarks on this clone: Its antigen is still unknown.

The specimen sequenced was peripheral blood mononuclear cells. This sequence joins TRBV6-1 and TRBJ2-3; unclear D gene. The sequence derives from a man younger than 40 in good health. Some clones in this sample may be carry-over from other donors' samples. CDR3 loop: CASREQTAADTQYF. DNA of the CDR3: TGTGCCAGCAGAGAACAGACGGCTGCAGATACGCAGTATTTT.